This record covers a single TCR beta chain. The data stem from a study of patients and donors after allogeneic stem cell transplantation. The CDR3 is 14 amino acids. V was clipped by 5 bases and J by 7 bases, with 18 bases between them. Germline V gene lookup returns CDR1 DFQATT and CDR2 SNEGSKA (reference sequence). MiXCR, run by TCRdb on the RT-PCR reads, gives a single entry per CDR3 protein. The table has 200,000 to 250,000 distinct CDR3 sequences, 13% to 15% seen once; the top ten hold about 9.9%. Sequenced sample: blood, either unsorted or a sorted T cell fraction (not recorded which). The source is a human donor who was either an allogeneic HSCT recipient or a stem cell or donor lymphocyte infusion donor (not recorded which). It is not recorded whose cells these are; they may come from a transplant donor. The V call is TRBV20-1, the J call TRBJ2-1; possibly TRBD2 for D (5 bases). CDR3 in amino acids: CSAQPGELGNEQFF. In DNA form, the CDR3 reads TGCAGTGCTCAACCTGGGGAGCTCGGAAATGAGCAGTTCTTC.